What follows are 12 T cell receptor beta chains derived from one specimen sequenced in a study of cytomegalovirus exposure and HLA in healthy donors (dated by TCRdb to the late 2010s). Receptors were amplified or captured by the immunoSEQ multiplex PCR assay. For the multiplex PCR, a mixture combining 60 forward primers for TCR Vbeta segments and 13 reverse primers for TCR Jbeta segments was used. In TCRdb, the immuneACCESS table is reduced to in-frame sequences with V and J assigned. These tables do not hold every clone; where another copy was compared, an unresolved V gene accounts for under half, and the others remain unexplained. The sample table contains hundreds of thousands of clones; only one count was recorded for roughly 82% of them. Roughly 6% of the sample is in the top ten clones. The sequenced sample consisted of PBMCs. The source is a middle-aged man in good health and CMV-seropositive.

Points on this clone: An end of the junction does not agree with germline; a read error may underlie this. The chain joins TRBV5-1 to TRBJ1-3; possible D gene TRBD1, 5 bases. The CDR3 consists of 14 residues. CDR1 SGHRS and CDR2 YFSETQ come from the germline V gene. The CDR3 spells CASRLGHSGNTIYF. DNA of the CDR3: TGCGCCAGCAGGTTGGGGCACTCTGGAAACACCATATATTTT.

The sample holds a few counts of this clone. The chain links TRBV7-8 to TRBJ2-5; the match to TRBD2 covers 10 bases. J was trimmed by 4 bases and V by 7 bases; bases with no gene match: 12. CDR1 SGHVS and CDR2 FQNEAQ come from the germline V gene. There are 16 residues in the CDR3. The CDR3 nucleotides read TGTGCCAGCACCTTGCAGCAGCGGGGGGGAGGAGAGACCCAGTACTTC. It yields the protein CASTLQQRGGGETQYF.

The gene calls are TRBV7-9 and TRBJ2-1; 12 bases agree with TRBD2. With 3 bases clipped from V and 8 bases from J, the junction kept 8 bases outside the gene matches. The CDR3 extends over 16 amino acids. Per germline, CDR1 SEHNR and CDR2 FQNEAQ (reference sequence). The DNA for the CDR3 is TGTGCCAGCAGCTTCCGACTAGCGGGAGATATCGATGAGCAGTTCTTC. Amino acid sequence: CASSFRLAGDIDEQFF. Filled out from reference TRBV7-9 and TRBJ2-1, the complete variable domain reads DTGVSQNPRHKITKRGQNVTFRCDPISEHNRLYWYRQTLGQGPEFLTYFQNEAQLEKSRLLSDRFSAERPKGSFSTLEIQRTEQGDSAMYLCASSFRLAGDIDEQFFGPGTRLTVL.

The chain recombines TRBV25-1 with TRBJ2-2, with 10 bases that match TRBD1. The CDR3 runs 17 residues. Germline CDR1 is MGHDK and CDR2 is SYGVNS. V lost 5 bases, J lost 5 bases, and 11 bases stayed unmatched. CDR3 region: CASSHHDRGLGTGELFF. The CDR3 coding sequence is TGTGCCAGCAGTCATCACGACAGGGGGCTTGGGACCGGGGAGCTGTTTTTT.

The J gene is TRBJ2-3, the V gene TRBV25-1, with TRBD2 matching over 10 bases. The CDR3 extends over 17 amino acids. Germline V gives CDR1 MGHDK, CDR2 SYGVNS. V trimming: 2 bases; J trimming: 4 bases; junction bases outside the gene matches: 9. The CDR3 DNA is TGTGCCAGCAGTGAAGAGGCTAGCGGGAGTTTGCCAGATACGCAGTATTTT. Translation: CASSEEASGSLPDTQYF.

CDR3 nucleotide sequence: TGTGCCAGCAGCTTGATAGGGGGAAGCTCTGGAAACACCATATATTTT. It codes for CASSLIGGSSGNTIYF. The chain employs TRBV5-6 and TRBJ1-3; possible D gene TRBD1, 6 bases. The CDR3 loop spans 16 amino acids. The V end was cut by 1 base, the J end by 0 bases, with 11 bases between. Germline assignment: CDR1 SGHDT and CDR2 YYEEEE.

The chain joins TRBV19 to TRBJ2-5, with D tentatively TRBD2 (5 bases). The CDR3 sequence is 12 residues long. Looked up from germline, CDR1 is LNHDA and CDR2 is SQIVND (reference sequence). Trimming took off 9 bases at V and 2 bases at J, with 10 bases between the two ends. CDR3 DNA: TGTGCCAGCTCGGGGTCTCAAGAGACCCAGTACTTC. It specifies CASSGSQETQYF.

This clone was detected only a few times. The chain carries TRBV7-2 and TRBJ2-7, with D perhaps matching TRBD1 (5 bases). The CDR3 covers 13 residues. The V end was cut by 5 bases, the J end by 8 bases, with 16 bases between. Germline V gene lookup returns CDR1 SGHTA and CDR2 FQGNSA. CDR3 residues: CASSTKTDSQQYF. CDR3 DNA: TGTGCCAGCAGCACAAAGACAGATAGCCAGCAGTACTTC.

The rearrangement uses TRBV11-3 and TRBJ2-2; TRBD2 matches 9 bases. The CDR3 spans 17 residues. Trimming cost V 3 bases and J 4 bases; bases outside gene matches: 9. Germline V lookup: CDR1 SGHNT, CDR2 YENEEA. As DNA, the CDR3 is TGTGCCAGCAGCTTGAGTGGCGGGAGGGCTGTCACCGGGGAGCTGTTTTTT. Its protein product is CASSLSGGRAVTGELFF.

This clone was seen once. This chain uses TRBV5-6 with TRBJ1-5; unclear D gene. CDR3 length: 15 residues. Trimming pared 4 bases from V and 2 bases from J, leaving 13 bases between. Germline CDR1 SGHDT, CDR2 YYEEEE. CDR3 sequence: CASSIRGGGNQPQHF. In DNA form, the CDR3 reads TGTGCCAGCAGCATTCGCGGTGGAGGCAATCAGCCCCAGCATTTT. The whole variable domain, filled in from reference TRBV5-6 and TRBJ1-5, reads DAGVTQSPTHLIKTRGQQVTLRCSPKSGHDTVSWYQQALGQGPQFIFQYYEEEERQRGNFPDRFSGHQFPNYSSELNVNALLLGDSALYLCASSIRGGGNQPQHFGDGTRLSIL.

The J gene is TRBJ1-1, the V gene TRBV27, with 8 bases identical to TRBD1. The CDR3 runs to 16 residues. With V trimmed by 6 bases and J by 8 bases, 17 bases remained unmatched. Germline CDR1 and CDR2: MNHEY and SMNVEV (reference sequence). The DNA for the CDR3 is TGTGCCAGCAGCCTTTACTCCCCGAACAGGGGGTCCGAAGCTTTCTTT. Amino acids: CASSLYSPNRGSEAFF.

This chain connects TRBV4-1 to TRBJ2-1; TRBD2 is a possible D gene (5 bases). V was shortened by 3 bases and J by 5 bases, with 8 bases between the two germline ends. The germline CDR1 and CDR2 sequences are MGHRA and YSYEKL. The CDR3 runs 13 residues. CDR3 in amino acids: CASSQDFHNEQFF. Here the CDR3 DNA reads TGCGCCAGCAGCCAGGACTTCCACAATGAGCAGTTCTTC.